One sample yielded the 15 T cell receptor beta chains listed below, sequenced in a study of human T cells and chemical hapten exposure. Specified time point: pre-sensitization, week 0. Noted treatment: therapeutic diphenylcyclopropenone sensitization with weekly scalp DPC. TCRdb called the RACE reads again in MiXCR, with one record for every CDR3 protein. The repertoire holds around 330,000 distinct CDR3 sequences, with around 5.5% as singletons. The sequencing used whole blood, collected in connection with sensitization to the hapten diphenylcyclopropenone (DPC). The receptors originated from a woman in her late teens or twenties with alopecia areata. Some clones in this sample may be carry-over from other donors' samples.

This chain links TRBV12-3 or TRBV12-4 with TRBJ2-5; no definite D call. The ends were cut back, 3 bases at V and 5 bases at J, with 16 bases in the middle. CDR3 length: 15 residues. CDR3 sequence: CASSFRQNGRETQYF. CDR3 coding DNA: TGTGCCAGCAGTTTTCGTCAAAATGGGCGGGAGACCCAGTACTTC.

CDR3 region: CSATDSPESYEQYF. Here the CDR3 DNA reads TGCAGTGCCACTGACAGCCCCGAATCCTACGAGCAGTACTTC. The rearrangement uses TRBV20-1 and TRBJ2-7; perhaps TRBD1 as D (5 bases). V was shortened by 6 bases and J by 1 base, with 16 bases between the two germline ends. Germline CDR1 is DFQATT and CDR2 is SNEGSKA (reference sequence). The CDR3 is 14 residues long.

V is TRBV20-1 and J is TRBJ2-1; 9 bases agree with TRBD1. The trim removed 0 bases at V and 7 bases at J, leaving 7 bases unmatched. The CDR3 length is 15 residues. In germline, CDR1 is DFQATT, CDR2 SNEGSKA (reference sequence). The CDR3 spells CSARDRTGAGNEQFF. CDR3 nucleotide sequence: TGCAGTGCTAGAGATAGGACAGGGGCGGGTAATGAGCAGTTCTTC.

This sequence joins TRBV29-1 and TRBJ2-3; D is possibly TRBD2 (6 bases). There are 14 residues in the CDR3. Trimming removed 1 base from V and 1 base from J, with 9 bases in between. Germline lookup yields CDR1 SQVTM and CDR2 ANQGSEA. In nucleotides, the CDR3 is TGCAGCGTTGAAGGCGGGGCTGGCACAGATACGCAGTATTTT. This sequence encodes CSVEGGAGTDTQYF.

This clonotype was found many times. CDR3 sequence: CASSQALKGEQFF. DNA for the CDR3: TGTGCCAGCAGCCAGGCCTTGAAGGGTGAGCAGTTCTTC. V and J are TRBV3-1 and TRBJ2-1; D not certain. The CDR3 is 13 amino acids. Germline CDR1 reads LGHDT; CDR2 reads YNNKEL (reference sequence). The V gene lost 3 bases and the J gene lost 9 bases, with 12 bases spanning the gap.

This clonotype was seen a few times. CDR3 sequence: CASLHRGMNTEAFF. In DNA, the CDR3 is TGTGCCAGTCTTCACAGGGGAATGAACACTGAAGCTTTCTTT. The chain is built from TRBV27 and TRBJ1-1, with TRBD1 identical over 7 bases. Unmatched junction bases numbered 7, after V lost 9 bases and J lost 0 bases. The CDR3 covers 14 residues. Looked up from germline, CDR1 is MNHEY and CDR2 is SMNVEV (reference sequence).

This clonotype was counted between two and nine times. This chain uses TRBV6-2 or TRBV6-3 with TRBJ1-1; 7 bases are shared with TRBD1. The germline V gene encodes CDR1 MNHEY and CDR2 SVGEGT. Losses at the gene ends were 8 bases for V and 5 bases for J; bases not matched to a gene: 8. CDR3 length: 13 residues. The CDR3 DNA is TGTGCCAGCGGATACTCAGGGGGTACTGAAGCTTTCTTT. Its protein is CASGYSGGTEAFF.

The rearrangement links TRBV20-1 to TRBJ2-3; TRBD2 matches 7 bases. Germline V gene data show CDR1 as DFQATT and CDR2 as SNEGSKA (reference sequence). The CDR3 has 16 amino acids. Losses at the gene ends were 0 bases for V and 2 bases for J; bases not matched to a gene: 8. CDR3 region: CSARDREVAHTDTQYF. The CDR3 region has the DNA TGCAGTGCTAGAGATCGGGAGGTAGCTCACACAGATACGCAGTATTTT.

This clonotype was detected ten times or more. The genes are TRBV20-1 and TRBJ2-1, with 7 positions matching TRBD2. Per germline, CDR1 DFQATT and CDR2 SNEGSKA (reference sequence). V lost 0 bases, J lost 7 bases, and 12 bases stayed unmatched. This CDR3 comprises 16 residues. The CDR3 loop is CSARDSPWRGRNEQFF. CDR3 DNA: TGCAGTGCTAGAGATTCTCCTTGGCGGGGGAGAAATGAGCAGTTCTTC.

This clonotype was observed many times. The rearrangement joins TRBV5-4 to TRBJ2-4, with a weak D call TRBD2 (6 bases). Between the trimmed V and J ends, which lost 1 base and 9 bases, there was a span of 11 bases. Germline loops: CDR1 SGHNT, CDR2 YYREEE (reference sequence). The CDR3 runs to 13 residues. The DNA of the CDR3 is TGTGCCAGCAGCTTGAAGGGAGGAGGCATTCAGTACTTC. This encodes CASSLKGGGIQYF.

This clonotype was found a few times. This rearrangement joins TRBV6-2 or TRBV6-3 to TRBJ2-2; possible D gene TRBD2, 6 bases. Trimming shortened V by 10 bases and J by 4 bases, and 19 bases separated the two germline ends. This CDR3 spans 15 amino acids. Germline V gene lookup returns CDR1 MNHEY and CDR2 SVGEGT. For the CDR3, the DNA is TGTGCCACTACTAAAATCGGGGGAGGCACCGGGGAGCTGTTTTTT. Translating gives CATTKIGGGTGELFF.

The table lists this clonotype with many counts. This chain links TRBV29-1 with TRBJ1-2; the D gene is possibly TRBD1 (5 bases). The CDR3 has 13 residues. The germline V gene encodes CDR1 SQVTM and CDR2 ANQGSEA. V dropped 7 bases and J dropped 6 bases, with 18 bases sitting between them. CDR3 DNA: TGCAGCGATGGGGCGTTTTTGGAGGATGGCTACACCTTC. As protein: CSDGAFLEDGYTF.

The chain employs TRBV6-4 and TRBJ2-7; 7 bases align to TRBD2. V lost 5 bases to trimming and J lost 2 bases; unmatched junction nucleotides: 18. The CDR3 totals 18 residues. CDR1 and CDR2 (germline): MRHNA, SNTAGT. DNA for the CDR3: TGTGCCAGCAGTACTCCATTCGCGGGGGTCCTACATGCCTACGAGCAGTACTTC. Translating it yields CASSTPFAGVLHAYEQYF.

This clonotype turned up a few times. J is TRBJ1-1 and V is TRBV20-1; tentatively, D is TRBD1 (6 bases). The CDR3 loop spans 11 amino acids. Germline CDR1 and CDR2: DFQATT and SNEGSKA (reference sequence). CDR3 sequence (DNA): TGCAGGCCACAGGGACTGTCTGAAGCTTTCTTT. This codes for CRPQGLSEAFF.

In regard to this clonotype: Possible read error: a much larger clone is one base away. The V gene is TRBV2, the J gene TRBJ2-5, with TRBD1 matching 9 bases. V dropped 6 bases and J dropped 2; count of bases not matched to a gene: 7. CDR3 length: 15 residues. In germline, CDR1 is SNHLY, CDR2 FYNNEI. CDR3 protein: CASSSRDRVQETQYF. For the CDR3, the DNA is TGTGCCAGCAGCTCCCGGGACAGGGTACAAGAGACCCAGTACTTC.